A single sample is the source of the 7 T cell receptor beta chains below, sequenced in a study of early T cells in non-severe SARS-CoV-2 infection. Using its own MiXCR run on the 5' RACE reads, TCRdb lists one record per CDR3 protein. The sample includes about 90,000 distinct CDR3 sequences, around an eighth seen only once; the top ten take more than 6.5%. Sequences were obtained from whole blood. All receptors come from an adult who was a healthcare worker with PCR-confirmed SARS-CoV-2 infection or an uninfected control (not recorded which).

V is TRBV10-1 and J is TRBJ2-1, with D uncertain. The ends were cut back, 2 bases at V and 6 bases at J, with 17 bases in the middle. CDR3 length: 16 residues. Germline V CDR1 and CDR2: WNHNN, SYGVQD (reference sequence). CDR3 DNA sequence: TGCGCCAGCAGTGAGCTGACCCAATGGCCGAGCAATGAGCAGTTCTTC. Amino acids: CASSELTQWPSNEQFF.

This chain uses TRBV20-1 with TRBJ2-1; no clear D gene. Germline V gene lookup returns CDR1 DFQATT and CDR2 SNEGSKA (reference sequence). V was shortened by 2 bases and J by 0 bases, with 14 bases between the two germline ends. This CDR3 region has 16 residues. CDR3 amino acids: CSARSPGENSYNEQFF. CDR3 nucleotide sequence: TGCAGTGCTAGATCTCCTGGTGAAAACTCCTACAATGAGCAGTTCTTC.

The CDR3: CSVQGSTYGYTF. The CDR3 DNA reads TGCAGCGTTCAGGGTAGTACCTATGGCTACACCTTC. This chain joins TRBV29-1 and TRBJ1-2, with D possibly being TRBD1 (5 bases). V was shortened by 5 bases and J by 4 bases, with 11 bases between the two germline ends. Per the germline V gene, CDR1 is SQVTM and CDR2 is ANQGSEA. The CDR3 consists of 12 residues.

There are a few counts of this clonotype. V is TRBV5-3 and J is TRBJ2-3; 13 bases are a match to TRBD2. TRBV5-3 counts as an open reading frame of uncertain function. With V trimmed by 4 bases and J by 4 bases, 3 bases remained unmatched. This CDR3 region has 15 residues. The CDR3 nucleotides read TGTGCCAGAAGCGGGACTAGCGGGAAGGCAGATACGCAGTATTTT. Amino acid sequence: CARSGTSGKADTQYF.

This clonotype was picked up many times. Germline and junction disagree at one end, which may indicate a read error. This chain joins TRBV23-1 and TRBJ2-3; D not resolved. TRBV23-1 is an open reading frame whose function is uncertain. The CDR3 is made up of 8 amino acids. In DNA, the CDR3 is TGCCCCAGTGGTACGCAGTATTTT. Translation: CPSGTQYF.

V usage is TRBV6-2 or TRBV6-3 and J usage is TRBJ2-7; tentative D call: TRBD1 (5 bases). The CDR3 totals 11 residues. Germline values: CDR1 MNHEY, CDR2 SVGEGT. Trimming took off 10 bases at V and 4 bases at J, with 11 bases between the two ends. CDR3 residues: CATWGGYEQYF. The CDR3 region has the DNA TGTGCCACTTGGGGCGGATACGAGCAGTACTTC.

The rearrangement uses TRBV2 and TRBJ1-5; D unclear. The CDR3 totals 13 residues. Germline lookup yields CDR1 SNHLY and CDR2 FYNNEI. Trimming took 6 bases from V and 4 from J, leaving 10 bases between them. CDR3 in DNA: TGTGCCAGCAGAGGGTCTGAGAATCAGCCCCAGCATTTT. It translates to CASRGSENQPQHF.